The rows below give T cell receptor beta chains drawn from one sample of a study of technical replicates of blood from several donors. Assay used: immunoSEQ multiplex PCR; TCRdb lists only in-frame clones, some missing. This table holds about 84,000 clones, roughly 93% found once. What was sequenced was T cells isolated from PBMCs. The source of these receptors is a human donor in good health. Each CDR3 is given with its conserved first and last residue. Fields, in order: CDR3 length, clone size, V gene, D gene, J gene, CDR3 protein, CDR3 DNA. D genes are given only for firm matches. Part of the rows lack a size; the others show once, few, many or a class for expanded clones.

>11|-|TRBV4-1|-|TRBJ1-1
CASLGGTEAFF
TGCGCCAGCTTAGGAGGCACTGAAGCTTTCTTT
>12|-|TRBV25-1|-|TRBJ1-1
CASSEDFGAAFF
TGTGCCAGCAGTGAAGACTTTGGAGCAGCTTTCTTT
>16|-|TRBV19|TRBD2|TRBJ2-2
CASSLAGGPNTGELFF
TGTGCCAGTAGTCTAGCGGGAGGGCCCAACACCGGGGAGCTGTTTTTT
>17|-|TRBV5-6|TRBD1|TRBJ2-7
CASSFQARTGISYEQYF
TGTGCCAGCAGCTTCCAAGCTCGGACAGGGATATCCTACGAGCAGTACTTC
>16|-|TRBV9|TRBD2|TRBJ2-5
CASSVAGGAYQETQYF
TGTGCCAGCAGCGTAGCGGGGGGGGCGTACCAAGAGACCCAGTACTTC
>18|-|TRBV28|-|TRBJ2-3
CASSQMGGRGWGTDTQYF
TGTGCCAGCAGTCAAATGGGCGGTCGGGGTTGGGGCACAGATACGCAGTATTTT
>15|-|TRBV7-6|TRBD1|TRBJ1-1
CASSSGQGARTEAFF
TGTGCCAGCAGCTCGGGACAGGGGGCGCGAACTGAAGCTTTCTTT
>16|-|TRBV27|TRBD1|TRBJ1-5
CASSLLYRGGNQPQHF
TGTGCCAGCAGTTTGTTGTACAGGGGTGGCAATCAGCCCCAGCATTTT
>18|-|TRBV4-1|-|TRBJ1-5
CASSQDPIRGLGNQPQHF
TGCGCCAGCAGCCAAGATCCAATAAGGGGACTAGGCAATCAGCCCCAGCATTTT
>14|-|TRBV19|TRBD1|TRBJ1-6
CASSKTGGITPLHF
TGTGCCAGTAGTAAGACAGGGGGAATTACACCCCTCCACTTT
>14|-|TRBV7-6|TRBD2|TRBJ2-3
CASSISGGTDTQYF
TGTGCCAGCAGTATTAGCGGGGGCACAGATACGCAGTATTTT
>18|-|TRBV29-1|TRBD2|TRBJ2-1
CSVESLAGGVVSYNEQFF
TGCAGCGTTGAAAGCCTAGCGGGAGGGGTGGTCTCCTACAATGAGCAGTTCTTC
>14|-|TRBV6-5|-|TRBJ1-4
CASSLGFGGEKLFF
TGTGCCAGCAGTTTAGGGTTCGGGGGTGAAAAACTGTTTTTT
>14|-|TRBV19|TRBD1|TRBJ1-4
CASSMYRGHEKLFF
TGTGCCAGTAGTATGTACAGGGGGCACGAAAAACTGTTTTTT
>13|few|TRBV11-3|TRBD1|TRBJ1-1
CASSWDRNTEAFF
TGTGCCAGCAGCTGGGACAGGAACACTGAAGCTTTCTTT
>14|-|TRBV7-9|-|TRBJ1-3
CASSSLISGNTIYF
TGTGCCAGCAGCTCACTGATCTCTGGAAACACCATATATTTT
>18|once|TRBV7-6|-|TRBJ2-1
CASSFTPAGQRSYNEQFF
TGTGCCAGCAGCTTTACCCCCGCCGGACAGCGCTCCTACAATGAGCAGTTCTTC
>16|once|TRBV7-9|TRBD2|TRBJ2-7
CASSLVRLAENYEQYF
TGTGCCAGCAGCTTAGTGCGTCTAGCGGAAAATTACGAGCAGTACTTC
>15|-|TRBV7-9|TRBD1|TRBJ1-5
CASSIGTGVNQPQHF
TGTGCCAGCAGTATTGGGACAGGGGTAAATCAGCCCCAGCATTTT
>20|-|TRBV5-1|-|TRBJ2-2
CASSLGGFMEGPSNTGELFF
TGCGCCAGCAGCTTGGGAGGTTTTATGGAGGGGCCTTCGAACACCGGGGAGCTGTTTTTT
>14|few|TRBV30|-|TRBJ1-6
CAWSVGQGNSPLHF
TGTGCCTGGAGTGTAGGGCAGGGAAATTCACCCCTCCACTTT
>18|-|TRBV5-8|TRBD1|TRBJ1-6
CASSFLLLRDSYNSPLHF
TGTGCCAGCAGCTTCCTTCTACTCCGGGACAGCTATAATTCACCCCTCCACTTT
>11|-|TRBV19|-|TRBJ1-4
CASSMGGKLFF
TGTGCCAGTAGTATGGGGGGAAAACTGTTTTTT
>17|-|TRBV19|TRBD2|TRBJ2-2
CASSTESGGARGGELFF
TGTGCCAGTAGTACGGAAAGCGGGGGGGCCCGGGGCGGGGAGCTGTTTTTT
>12|-|TRBV6-5|-|TRBJ2-1
CASIGGYNEQFF
TGTGCCAGCATTGGCGGCTACAATGAGCAGTTCTTC
>14|once|TRBV5-4|TRBD2|TRBJ2-3
CASSLSGSGDTQYF
TGTGCCAGCAGCCTTAGCGGGAGCGGCGATACGCAGTATTTT
>12|-|TRBV7-9|-|TRBJ2-2
CASSPGGGELFF
TGTGCCAGCAGCCCCGGGGGCGGGGAGCTGTTTTTT
>14|-|TRBV11-3|-|TRBJ1-1
CASSLEGGDTEAFF
TGTGCCAGCAGCTTAGAAGGGGGGGACACTGAAGCTTTCTTT
>14|-|TRBV13|TRBD2|TRBJ2-7
CASSLAAGGVEQYF
TGTGCCAGCAGCTTAGCAGCGGGAGGGGTCGAGCAGTACTTC
>13|-|TRBV11-2|TRBD2|TRBJ2-7
CASSFRGRDEQYF
TGTGCCAGCAGCTTCCGGGGGAGGGACGAGCAGTACTTC
>11|few|TRBV10-1|TRBD1|TRBJ1-2
CASGQGSGYTF
TGCGCCAGCGGACAGGGTTCAGGCTACACCTTC
>14|-|TRBV10-2|-|TRBJ1-3
CASTRVDSGNTIYF
TGCGCCAGCACCCGGGTCGACTCTGGAAACACCATATATTTT
>16|-|TRBV28|TRBD1|TRBJ1-5
CASSPSPGGWGQPQHF
TGTGCCAGCAGTCCCTCACCAGGGGGCTGGGGTCAGCCCCAGCATTTT
>14|-|TRBV6-5|-|TRBJ1-4
CASRLTGLHEKLFF
TGTGCCAGCAGGTTAACAGGGCTCCATGAAAAACTGTTTTTT
>12|once|TRBV13|-|TRBJ1-3
CASKYQGNTIYF
TGTGCCAGCAAATATCAGGGAAACACCATATATTTT
>15|-|TRBV19|-|TRBJ2-7
CASSIGQALLGEQYF
TGTGCCAGTAGTATTGGGCAGGCTTTGTTGGGCGAGCAGTACTTC
>17|-|TRBV7-2|TRBD2|TRBJ2-1
CASSSRLAARPGNEQFF
TGTGCCAGCAGCTCCCGACTAGCGGCACGCCCGGGGAATGAGCAGTTCTTC
>15|-|TRBV18|-|TRBJ1-5
CASSPLQARNQPQHF
TGTGCCAGCTCACCGCTCCAGGCACGGAATCAGCCCCAGCATTTT
>12|-|TRBV5-6|-|TRBJ1-4
CASSFSSGELFF
TGTGCCAGCAGCTTCTCATCCGGGGAACTGTTTTTT
>13|-|TRBV27|TRBD1|TRBJ2-3
CASSHDRADTQYF
TGTGCCAGCAGCCACGACAGGGCGGATACGCAGTATTTT
>13|once|TRBV27|-|TRBJ1-2
CASGQATNYGYTF
TGTGCCAGCGGGCAGGCGACTAACTATGGCTACACCTTC
>15|-|TRBV27|-|TRBJ1-5
CAIPEDKNSNQPQHF
TGTGCCATTCCGGAGGATAAGAATAGCAATCAGCCCCAGCATTTT
>14|-|TRBV10-3|-|TRBJ2-2
CAIRETANTGELFF
TGTGCCATCAGAGAGACAGCTAACACCGGGGAGCTGTTTTTT
>16|-|TRBV5-8|-|TRBJ1-1
CASSLKTRMMNTEAFF
TGTGCCAGCAGCTTAAAGACACGTATGATGAACACTGAAGCTTTCTTT
>18|-|TRBV27|TRBD2|TRBJ2-2
CASSSAPLAGGNTGELFF
TGTGCCAGCAGTTCCGCCCCATTAGCGGGGGGAAACACCGGGGAGCTGTTTTTT
>14|-|TRBV4-1|-|TRBJ2-7
CASSQGPGADEQYF
TGCGCCAGCAGCCAAGGTCCTGGGGCAGACGAGCAGTACTTC
>18|-|TRBV28|TRBD2|TRBJ2-7
CASSLFGLERGQVYEQYF
TGTGCCAGCAGTTTATTCGGACTAGAGAGGGGTCAGGTCTACGAGCAGTACTTC
>15|-|TRBV7-9|-|TRBJ1-6
CASSLGAGINSPLHF
TGTGCCAGCAGCTTAGGGGCAGGGATTAATTCACCCCTCCACTTT
>15|-|TRBV28|TRBD1|TRBJ2-7
CASRKGQGGFYEQYF
TGTGCCAGCAGGAAGGGACAGGGGGGATTCTACGAGCAGTACTTC
>17|-|TRBV10-3|TRBD1|TRBJ2-2
CATIQGAPLVSAGELFF
TGTGCCACTATCCAGGGGGCACCCCTTGTTAGTGCCGGGGAGCTGTTTTTT
>13|once|TRBV2|-|TRBJ2-2
CASRPGDTGELFF
TGTGCCAGCAGACCAGGGGACACCGGGGAGCTGTTTTTT
>16|-|TRBV11-1|-|TRBJ2-1
CASSLNLRGSYNEQFF
TGTGCCAGCAGCTTAAATTTAAGGGGCTCCTACAATGAGCAGTTCTTC
>14|-|TRBV6-1|-|TRBJ1-2
CASSEFPEVYGYTF
TGTGCCAGCAGTGAATTCCCGGAGGTCTATGGCTACACCTTC
>14|-|TRBV5-6|-|TRBJ1-5
CASTRRGGNQPQHF
TGTGCCAGCACGCGGAGGGGTGGCAATCAGCCCCAGCATTTT
>16|-|TRBV18|-|TRBJ1-4
CASSPREGATNEKLFF
TGTGCCAGCTCACCGAGGGAGGGGGCAACTAATGAAAAACTGTTTTTT
>17|-|TRBV5-5|-|TRBJ2-2
CASSPRDILAGTGELFF
TGTGCCAGCAGCCCCCGGGACATACTTGCGGGCACCGGGGAGCTGTTTTTT